Each of the 21 T cell receptor beta chains below was sequenced from the same sample in a study of early stage breast cancer tumors. TCRdb keeps only in-frame clones here, not all; method: immunoSEQ multiplex PCR. The sample includes around 28,000 clones, roughly four fifths of them seen just once. Sample: breast tumor tissue. The receptors were gathered from a person between 30 and 45 years old with breast cancer.

The chain combines TRBV28 with TRBJ2-5, with a possible D match to TRBD1 (6 bases). This CDR3 is 17 amino acids long. Trimming removed 6 bases at V and 1 base at J, with 21 bases between. Germline-derived CDR1 and CDR2 are MDHEN and SYDVKM. The CDR3 loop reads CASRDTGHGSIQETQYF. CDR3 bases: TGTGCCAGCAGGGACACAGGGCATGGCTCGATCCAAGAGACCCAGTACTTC.

This rearrangement joins TRBV7-2 to TRBJ2-3; a possible D gene is TRBD2 (6 bases). Trimming removed 5 bases at V and 3 bases at J, with 12 bases between. Germline V gives CDR1 SGHTA, CDR2 FQGNSA. CDR3 size: 14 residues. CDR3 nucleotide sequence: TGTGCCAGCAGCGTGGAGGGCCGTACAGATACGCAGTATTTT. Encoded protein: CASSVEGRTDTQYF. Complete variable domain (other parts from reference TRBV7-2 and TRBJ2-3): GAGVSQSPSNKVTEKGKDVELRCDPISGHTALYWYRQSLGQGLEFLIYFQGNSAPDKSGLPSDRFSAERTGGSVSTLTIQRTQQEDSAVYLCASSVEGRTDTQYFGPGTRLTVL.

This clone has only a few counts. This chain uses TRBV6-1 with TRBJ2-1, with D uncertain. The CDR3 spans 14 residues. CDR1 MNHNS and CDR2 SASEGT come from the germline V gene. V was clipped by 2 bases and J by 0 bases, with 5 bases between them. This CDR3 reads CASSERSSYNEQFF. CDR3 DNA sequence: TGTGCCAGCAGTGAAAGATCCTCCTACAATGAGCAGTTCTTC.

The chain uses TRBV9 and TRBJ2-2; 9 bases fit TRBD1. With V trimmed by 4 bases and J by 9 bases, 10 bases remained unmatched. Germline-derived CDR1 and CDR2 are SGDLS and YYNGEE. This CDR3 contains 15 residues. CDR3 nucleotides: TGTGCCAGCAGCAACGGGACAGGGTCTTTTTGGGAGCTGTTTTTT. Protein sequence: CASSNGTGSFWELFF.

This rearrangement joins TRBV19 to TRBJ2-7, with D tentatively TRBD1 (6 bases). V shed 7 bases and J shed 0 bases, with 10 bases lying between them. In germline, CDR1 is LNHDA, CDR2 SQIVND (reference sequence). The CDR3 runs to 13 residues. The CDR3 sequence: CASIGGSSYEQYF. As DNA, the CDR3 is TGTGCCAGTATTGGGGGCAGCTCCTACGAGCAGTACTTC.

V usage is TRBV19 and J usage is TRBJ2-1, with 12 bases lining up with TRBD2. The CDR3 has 16 residues. Germline V gene lookup returns CDR1 LNHDA and CDR2 SQIVND (reference sequence). V shed 0 bases, J shed 9 bases, and the junction held 6 bases outside the gene matches. The CDR3 DNA follows: TGTGCCAGTAGTATAGAGGGGTCTAGCGGGAGGGGTGAGCAGTTCTTC. Amino acids: CASSIEGSSGRGEQFF.

This chain joins TRBV25-1 and TRBJ2-5; 7 nucleotides align to TRBD2. The CDR3 loop spans 16 amino acids. J gave up 2 bases and V 1 base, and 7 bases lay outside the gene matches. Germline V CDR1 and CDR2: MGHDK, SYGVNS. CDR3 sequence reads: CASSEWGGGPQETQYF. In nucleotides, the CDR3 is TGTGCCAGCAGTGAATGGGGGGGAGGGCCGCAAGAGACCCAGTACTTC.

This sequence joins TRBV14 and TRBJ2-1; the match to TRBD2 covers 7 bases. This CDR3 has 17 amino acids. The J segment lost 7 bases and the V segment lost 1 base, leaving 13 bases of the junction unmatched. Germline assignment: CDR1 SGHDN and CDR2 FVKESK. CDR3 DNA: TGTGCCAGCAGCCAAGCGGAATGGGAGGGCCTCGCAAATGAGCAGTTCTTC. Amino acids: CASSQAEWEGLANEQFF. Full variable domain (rest looked up from reference TRBV14 and TRBJ2-1): EAGVTQFPSHSVIEKGQTVTLRCDPISGHDNLYWYRRVMGKEIKFLLHFVKESKQDESGMPNNRFLAERTGGTYSTLKVQPAELEDSGVYFCASSQAEWEGLANEQFFGPGTRLTVL.

The gene calls are TRBV29-1 and TRBJ2-1, with 8 bases lining up with TRBD1. In germline, CDR1 is SQVTM, CDR2 ANQGSEA. This CDR3 has 13 amino acids. The V segment lost 6 bases and the J segment 7 bases; nucleotides outside the gene matches: 8. The CDR3 sequence: CSVGKTGVNEQFF. The CDR3 bases are TGCAGCGTCGGGAAGACAGGGGTAAATGAGCAGTTCTTC.

A word on this clone: One junction end disagrees with the germline gene, perhaps due to a read error. Other nucleotide sequences from this sample produce the same CDR3. V usage is TRBV5-1 and J usage is TRBJ2-5; TRBD2 agrees at 8 bases. The CDR3 length is 15 residues. In germline, CDR1 is SGHRS, CDR2 YFSETQ. The CDR3 DNA reads TGCGCCAGCGATCCCGGGGGGGGAATTAAAGAGACTCAGTACTTC. Protein sequence: CASDPGGGIKETQYF.

CDR3: CASTRQGGAYEQYF. CDR3 in DNA: TGTGCCAGCACGCGACAGGGGGGGGCCTACGAGCAGTACTTC. The rearrangement links TRBV6-5 to TRBJ2-7; the match to TRBD1 covers 9 bases. Germline CDR1 is MNHEY and CDR2 is SVGAGI. This CDR3 has 14 residues. V was clipped by 7 bases and J by 2 bases; unmatched bases: 6.

V gene TRBV23-1 combines with J gene TRBJ1-5; 8 nucleotides match TRBD1. TRBV23-1 qualifies as an ORF whose function is uncertain. This CDR3 region has 19 residues. J was trimmed by 1 base and V by 2 bases; bases with no gene match: 13. CDR3 residues: CASSQTALRQGASNQPQHF. DNA for the CDR3: TGCGCCAGCAGTCAAACCGCGCTAAGGCAGGGGGCGAGCAATCAGCCCCAGCATTTT.

V gene TRBV11-2 combines with J gene TRBJ2-5, with TRBD2 matching over 14 bases. Germline-derived CDR1 and CDR2 are SGHAT and FQNNGV. V lost 8 bases and J lost 2; bases outside the gene matches: 16. This CDR3 spans 19 amino acids. CDR3 loop: CASDPRRLAGGQIQETQYF. CDR3 in DNA: TGTGCCAGCGACCCTCGGCGACTAGCGGGAGGGCAGATTCAAGAGACCCAGTACTTC.

The chain has TRBV6-4 and TRBJ2-3; 9 bases are a match to TRBD2. Germline V gene lookup returns CDR1 MRHNA and CDR2 SNTAGT. This CDR3 has 15 amino acids. The junction had 2 bases not matched to a gene; V was cut back by 3 bases and J by 1 base. The CDR3 DNA is TGTGCCAGCAGTGAAAGCGGGAGGCGCACAGATACGCAGTATTTT. Its translation is CASSESGRRTDTQYF.

The chain carries TRBV5-6 and TRBJ1-2; the D gene is possibly TRBD1 (6 bases). In germline, CDR1 is SGHDT, CDR2 YYEEEE. Deletions cut 1 base from V and 8 bases from J, with 21 bases between. CDR3 size: 16 residues. The DNA of the CDR3 is TGTGCCAGCAGCTTGATGAGGGGGGGAGGAGTAGGCGGCTACACCTTC. Translation gives CASSLMRGGGVGGYTF.

DNA for the CDR3: TGTGCCAGCAGCGTGGGCACAGATACGCAGTATTTT. It yields the protein CASSVGTDTQYF. The chain uses TRBV9 and TRBJ2-3; no firm D call. Germline values: CDR1 SGDLS, CDR2 YYNGEE. The CDR3 has 12 amino acids. Trimming cost V 2 bases and J 1 base, with 2 bases left between them.

The V and J genes are TRBV13 and TRBJ2-2, with 10 bases identical to TRBD2. CDR3 length equals 17 residues. Unmatched junction bases numbered 7, after V lost 1 base and J lost 5 bases. Germline V gene lookup returns CDR1 PRHDT and CDR2 FYEKMQ (reference sequence). This CDR3 reads CASSLVASGSNTGELFF. The CDR3 DNA reads as TGTGCCAGCAGCTTAGTCGCTAGCGGGAGTAATACCGGGGAGCTGTTTTTT.

The genes are TRBV14 and TRBJ2-2; 9 nucleotides match TRBD2. CDR1 and CDR2 from the germline V gene are SGHDN and FVKESK. The CDR3 length is 21 residues. J gave up 3 bases and V 4 bases, and 21 bases lay outside the gene matches. The CDR3 nucleotides read TGTGCCAGCAGCCCCGCGTGGGGGGTAGCGGGAGAACTTTCGTACACCGGGGAGCTGTTTTTT. This translates into CASSPAWGVAGELSYTGELFF.

The DNA of the CDR3 is TGTGCCGTTTTAGACAGGGGGCACTACGAGCAGTACTTC. Protein: CAVLDRGHYEQYF. The chain carries TRBV6-1 and TRBJ2-7; 10 bases fit TRBD1. J gave up 3 bases and V 11 bases, and 7 bases lay outside the gene matches. In germline, CDR1 is MNHNS, CDR2 SASEGT. This CDR3 has 13 residues.

The rearrangement joins TRBV7-9 to TRBJ2-1, with D possibly TRBD2 on 5 matching bases. CDR1 is SEHNR, CDR2 FQNEAQ, per germline (reference sequence). Trimming left V 5 bases short and J 9 bases short, with 14 bases between. CDR3 length: 13 residues. The CDR3 DNA is TGTGCCAGCAGCGACGGCGGGTACGGTGAGCAGTTCTTC. Its translation is CASSDGGYGEQFF.

The V gene is TRBV10-2, the J gene TRBJ1-2; a weak D match, TRBD1 (6 bases). Germline V gives CDR1 WSHSY, CDR2 SAAADI. Deletions cut 7 bases from V and 4 bases from J, with 10 bases between. CDR3 length: 12 amino acids. In nucleotides, the CDR3 is TGCGCCAGCACCCCGGGGGCCTATGGCTACACCTTC. Translating it yields CASTPGAYGYTF.